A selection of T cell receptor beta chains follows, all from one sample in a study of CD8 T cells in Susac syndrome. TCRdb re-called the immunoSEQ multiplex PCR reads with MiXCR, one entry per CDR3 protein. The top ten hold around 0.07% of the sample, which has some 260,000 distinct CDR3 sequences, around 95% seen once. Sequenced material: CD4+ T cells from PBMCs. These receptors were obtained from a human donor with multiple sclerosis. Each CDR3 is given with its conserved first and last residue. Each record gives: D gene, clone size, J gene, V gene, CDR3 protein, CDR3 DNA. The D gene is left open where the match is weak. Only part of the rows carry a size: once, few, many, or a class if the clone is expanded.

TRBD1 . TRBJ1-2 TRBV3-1 CASSRDSLGYGYTF TGTGCCAGCAGCCGGGACAGCCTAGGCTATGGCTACACCTTC
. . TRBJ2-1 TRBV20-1 CSARDGGRNEQFF TGCAGTGCTAGGGATGGCGGGCGGAATGAGCAGTTCTTC
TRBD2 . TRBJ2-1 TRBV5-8 CASRAAGGVYNEQFF TGTGCCAGCAGGGCCGCGGGGGGAGTCTACAATGAGCAGTTCTTC
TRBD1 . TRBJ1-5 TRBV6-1 CASRHRGLNQPQHF TGTGCCAGCAGACACAGGGGGCTCAATCAGCCCCAGCATTTT
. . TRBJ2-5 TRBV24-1 CATSDPRGIGGLQQETQYF TGTGCCACCAGTGACCCACGAGGAATCGGCGGACTCCAACAAGAGACCCAGTACTTC
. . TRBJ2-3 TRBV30 CAGEAWGTTDTQYF TGTGCTGGGGAGGCTTGGGGAACCACAGATACGCAGTATTTT
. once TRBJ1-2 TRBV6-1 CASSGTPTGGYTF TGTGCCAGCAGTGGGACTCCCACGGGAGGCTACACCTTC
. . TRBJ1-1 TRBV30 CAWGTWGRRNTEAFF TGTGCCTGGGGAACCTGGGGCAGACGGAACACTGAAGCTTTCTTT
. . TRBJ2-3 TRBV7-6 CASSLRGSKTDTQYF TGTGCCAGCAGCTTACGTGGGAGCAAGACCGATACGCAGTATTTT
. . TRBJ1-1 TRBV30 CAWSVPWGDTEAFF TGTGCCTGGAGTGTACCATGGGGGGACACTGAAGCTTTCTTT
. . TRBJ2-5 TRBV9 CASSVAPVARETQYF TGTGCCAGCAGCGTGGCCCCTGTAGCCCGAGAGACCCAGTACTTC
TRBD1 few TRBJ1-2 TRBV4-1 CASSQGAGGDGYTF TGCGCCAGCAGCCAAGGGGCAGGGGGTGATGGCTACACTTTC
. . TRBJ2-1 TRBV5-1 CASSLALDSHNEQFF TGCGCCAGCAGCTTGGCTTTGGACTCTCACAATGAGCAGTTCTTC
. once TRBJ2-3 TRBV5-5 CASSTVPEADTQYF TGTGCCAGCAGCACAGTCCCGGAGGCAGATACGCAGTATTTT
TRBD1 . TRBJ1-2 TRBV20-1 CSAPSGTGRGYTF TGCAGTGCTCCCTCCGGGACAGGGAGGGGCTACACCTTC
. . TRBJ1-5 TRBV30 CAGAGGADQPQHF TGTGCCGGAGCCGGGGGGGCGGATCAGCCCCAGCATTTT
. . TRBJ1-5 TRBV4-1 CASSQEGFGGQPQHF TGCGCCAGCAGCCAAGAGGGATTTGGGGGCCAGCCCCAGCATTTT
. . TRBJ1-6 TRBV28 CASRFQGGSYNSPLHF TGTGCCAGCAGGTTCCAAGGGGGGAGCTATAATTCACCCCTCCACTTT
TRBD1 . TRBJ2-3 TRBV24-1 CATQVTGTGYNTQYF TGTGCCACCCAAGTTACAGGGACAGGGTATAATACGCAGTATTTT
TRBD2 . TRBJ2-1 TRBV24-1 CATSDPSGRDNEQFF TGTGCCACCAGTGACCCTAGCGGGAGGGACAATGAGCAGTTCTTC
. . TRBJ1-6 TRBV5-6 CASSLYAGPLHF TGTGCCAGCAGCTTGTACGCCGGACCCCTCCACTTT
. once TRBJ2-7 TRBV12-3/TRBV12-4 CASKPGRKYEQYF TGTGCCAGCAAGCCGGGTCGAAAATACGAGCAGTACTTC
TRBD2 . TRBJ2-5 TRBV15 CATSRDNPGGGQETQYF TGTGCCACCAGCAGAGATAACCCCGGGGGGGGACAAGAGACCCAGTACTTC
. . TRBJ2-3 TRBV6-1 CASSKAVSPTPPDTQYF TGTGCCAGCAGCAAGGCGGTTAGCCCGACCCCCCCAGATACGCAGTATTTT